The T cell receptor (beta chain) described here comes from a study of blood T cell repertoires in COVID-19 (dated by TCRdb to the early 2020s). For the study in its entirety: The collaborator samples originated in the United States, Italy and Spain and spanned the acute and convalescent phases of COVID-19. Deeply sampled blood TCRbeta repertoires from subjects exposed to, actively infected with, or recovered from COVID-19 were included in the dataset. Sample metadata almost always included a de-identified subject ID, COVID-19 status, age in years and sex. The samples were drawn from the first 160 participants of the ongoing ImmuneRACE study and from 1,254 subjects provided by 6 global collaborators. The prospective study material was composed of cDNA or gDNA derived from T cells, B-cell-depleted T cells, or PBMCs. The repertoires were released in a freely available public database meant as a resource for research on the immune response to SARS-CoV-2. Where available, HLA class I and class II types were taken from metadata supplied by the sample provider and were not determined by assay-based typing. On the study overall, not on this receptor specifically: The quantity of clinical and demographic metadata differed by source and by participant and was supplied without curation.

Trimming at the junction amounts to 8 bases on V and 3 bases on J, and the germline ends lie 13 bases apart. Via the germline V gene, CDR1 is MNHEY and CDR2 SVGAGI. The CDR3, from cysteine to phenylalanine, totals 13 residues. The DNA shown is the 39-base CDR3, in frame from base 1. On this clone itself: Its antigen is currently not known. No base quality values were provided; no much bigger clone lies one nucleotide off.

The collaborating institutions used their own protocols to collect whole blood in K2EDTA tubes. For TCRbeta analysis, collaborator samples were shipped as frozen whole blood, as isolated PBMCs, or as DNA extracted from either sample type. The immunoSEQ Assay, a bias-controlled multiplex PCR, was used to amplify TCRbeta CDR3 regions from genomic DNA. On the study's bioinformatics: The number of nucleated cells in each sample was estimated by amplification of reference gene primers within the assay. To quantify the absolute abundance of each unique TCRbeta CDR3 rearrangement, sequence reads were collapsed and filtered. Productive Simpson clonality was computed per sample as the square root of Simpson's diversity index over productive rearrangements. This immuneACCESS table, as held by TCRdb, lists in-frame sequences with V and J called but not all clones. Of the missing ones, under half trace to an unresolved V gene in checked studies; the others have no known cause. V and J calls and clone size come straight from that table; D and trimming were deduced from the DNA. The sample data list under 300,000 clones, and around nine tenths of these were observed just once. Under 9% of the sample is in the top ten clones.

The rearrangement joined TRBV6-5 to TRBJ1-2; the best D guess is TRBD1, with 5 bases matching. This clonotype was sampled from a woman in her 70s with active or convalescent COVID-19. Sample: peripheral blood. The CDR3 region: CASSGRGDYGYTF. DNA sequence: TGTGCCAGCTCGGGGCGGGGGGACTATGGCTACACCTTC.